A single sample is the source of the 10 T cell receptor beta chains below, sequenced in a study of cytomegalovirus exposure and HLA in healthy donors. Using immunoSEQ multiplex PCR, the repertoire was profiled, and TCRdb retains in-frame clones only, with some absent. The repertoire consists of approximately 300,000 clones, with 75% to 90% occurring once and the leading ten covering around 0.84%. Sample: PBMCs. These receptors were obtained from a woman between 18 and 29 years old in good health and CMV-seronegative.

The CDR3 reads CASSLYSGGNNEQFF. For the CDR3, the DNA is TGTGCCAGCAGCTTGTATAGCGGGGGCAACAATGAGCAGTTCTTC. The V gene is TRBV5-4, the J gene TRBJ2-1; 9 positions match TRBD2. The CDR3 consists of 15 residues. V lost 1 base to trimming and J lost 5 bases; unmatched junction nucleotides: 4. Germline V gene lookup returns CDR1 SGHNT and CDR2 YYREEE (reference sequence).

The CDR3 here is CASIQGGQYNQPQHF. CDR3 DNA sequence: TGTGCCAGCATACAAGGAGGACAGTACAATCAGCCCCAGCATTTT. The chain couples TRBV21-1 to TRBJ1-5; TRBD1 was called by the table and not checked on the DNA. TRBV21-1 represents a pseudogene. The CDR3 runs to 15 residues.

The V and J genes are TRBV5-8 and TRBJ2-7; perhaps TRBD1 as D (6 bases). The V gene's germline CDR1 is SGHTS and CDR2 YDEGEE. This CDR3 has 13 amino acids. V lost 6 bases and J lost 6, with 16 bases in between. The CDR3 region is CASTPQQGGEQYF. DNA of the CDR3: TGTGCCAGCACTCCCCAACAGGGCGGCGAGCAGTACTTC.

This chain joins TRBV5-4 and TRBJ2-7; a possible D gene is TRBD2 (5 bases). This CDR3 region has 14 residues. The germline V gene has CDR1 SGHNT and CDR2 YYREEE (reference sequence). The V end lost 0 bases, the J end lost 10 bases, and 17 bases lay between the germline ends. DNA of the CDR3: TGTGCCAGCAGCTTGGATACGCGACCTCGGGGACAGTACTTC. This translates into CASSLDTRPRGQYF.

This CDR3 reads CASSYTGSNEQYF. The CDR3 nucleotides read TGTGCCAGCAGTTATACGGGATCGAACGAGCAGTACTTC. V gene TRBV6-5 combines with J gene TRBJ2-7, with a weak D call TRBD2 (5 bases). In germline, CDR1 is MNHEY, CDR2 SVGAGI. The CDR3 covers 13 residues. V shed 3 bases and J shed 5 bases, with 11 bases lying between them.

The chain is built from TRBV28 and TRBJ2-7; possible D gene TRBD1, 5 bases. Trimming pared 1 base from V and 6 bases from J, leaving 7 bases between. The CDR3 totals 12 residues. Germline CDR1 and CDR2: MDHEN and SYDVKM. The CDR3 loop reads CASSLSRVEQYF. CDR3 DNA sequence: TGTGCCAGCAGTTTATCCAGGGTCGAGCAGTACTTC.

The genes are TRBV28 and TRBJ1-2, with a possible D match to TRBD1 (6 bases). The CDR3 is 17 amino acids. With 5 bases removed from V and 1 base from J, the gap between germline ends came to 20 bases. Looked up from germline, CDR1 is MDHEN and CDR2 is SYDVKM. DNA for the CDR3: TGTGCCAGCAGTACCCCGGGACACTTCGAGGGTAACTATGGCTACACCTTC. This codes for CASSTPGHFEGNYGYTF.

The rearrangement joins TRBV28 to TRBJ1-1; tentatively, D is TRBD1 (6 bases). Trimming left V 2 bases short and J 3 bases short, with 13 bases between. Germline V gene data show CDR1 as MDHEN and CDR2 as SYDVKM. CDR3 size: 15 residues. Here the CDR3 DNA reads TGTGCCAGCAGTTTAAACGCGGGGGCAGACACTGAAGCTTTCTTT. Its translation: CASSLNAGADTEAFF. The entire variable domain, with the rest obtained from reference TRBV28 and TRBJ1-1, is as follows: DVKVTQSSRYLVKRTGEKVFLECVQDMDHENMFWYRQDPGLGLRLIYFSYDVKMKEKGDIPEGYSVSREKKERFSLILESASTNQTSMYLCASSLNAGADTEAFFGQGTRLTVV.

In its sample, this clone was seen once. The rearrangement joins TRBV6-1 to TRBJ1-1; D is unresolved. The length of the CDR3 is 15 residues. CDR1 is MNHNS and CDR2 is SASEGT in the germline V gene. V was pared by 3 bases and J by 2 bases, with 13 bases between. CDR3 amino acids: CASSDLWLANTEAFF. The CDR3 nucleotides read TGTGCCAGCAGTGATTTATGGTTGGCTAACACTGAAGCTTTCTTT.

CDR3 protein: CASSQDAGERETQYF. The CDR3 coding sequence is TGCGCCAGCAGCCAAGATGCAGGGGAAAGAGAGACCCAGTACTTC. This chain links TRBV4-3 with TRBJ2-5; a possible D gene is TRBD1 (6 bases). Germline CDR1 LGHNA, CDR2 YSLEER. V was pared by 0 bases and J by 4 bases, with 12 bases between. The CDR3 totals 15 residues.